Listed below are T cell receptor beta chains from one sample, sequenced in a study of T cell repertoires in cytomegalovirus infection. Their specific antigens are unknown. Via MiXCR, TCRdb re-called the reads, giving one row per CDR3 protein. The table shows more than 250,000 distinct CDR3 sequences, with around a quarter occurring only once. Sequenced here: cultured PBMCs, sampled from culture after CMV antigen stimulation. The receptors here all came from a human donor in good health (CMV status not recorded). Some clones in this sample may be carry-over from other donors' samples. Each CDR3 is given with its conserved first and last residue. The D gene is left open where the match is weak. Clone sizes are given selectively: once, few, many, or a class where the clone is expanded.

D gene	V gene	clone size	J gene	CDR3 protein	CDR3 DNA
TRBD1	TRBV7-2	many	TRBJ1-1	CASSPDRVQAFF	TGTGCCAGCAGCCCAGACAGGGTGCAGGCTTTCTTT
TRBD2	TRBV10-3	few	TRBJ2-1	CALPTSGKENSYNEQFF	TGTGCCCTGCCGACTAGCGGGAAGGAGAACTCCTACAATGAGCAGTTCTTC
TRBD1	TRBV10-2	NA	TRBJ1-1	CASSTGTGGEAFF	TGCGCCAGCAGCACCGGGACAGGGGGTGAAGCTTTCTTT
NA	TRBV29-1	NA	TRBJ2-5	CSVTLSDQETQYF	TGCAGCGTTACACTCAGCGACCAAGAGACCCAGTACTTC
TRBD2	TRBV7-4	few	TRBJ2-5	CASSLGLAGHPQETQYF	TGTGCCAGCAGCTTAGGTCTAGCGGGACACCCCCAAGAGACCCAGTACTTC
TRBD2	TRBV6-2/TRBV6-3	NA	TRBJ2-3	CASRIAGEADTQYF	TGTGCCAGCAGGATAGCGGGAGAGGCAGATACGCAGTATTTT
NA	TRBV5-6	once	TRBJ1-1	CASSAGQYTEAFF	TGTGCCAGCAGCGCAGGACAGTACACTGAAGCTTTCTTT
TRBD1	TRBV12-5	NA	TRBJ1-3	CASGLKPGTGGRNTIYF	TGTGCTAGTGGCCTCAAGCCCGGGACAGGGGGCCGAAACACCATATATTTT
NA	TRBV7-9	many	TRBJ1-1	CASSPSQWNTEAFF	TGTGCCAGCAGCCCGTCGCAGTGGAACACTGAAGCTTTCTTT
NA	TRBV7-2	few	TRBJ2-7	CASSIGDSIYEQYF	TGTGCCAGCAGTATTGGGGACTCAATCTACGAGCAGTACTTC
TRBD1	TRBV19	NA	TRBJ1-5	CASRSRGSKGYSNQPQHF	TGTGCCAGTAGATCCAGGGGGTCAAAAGGCTATAGCAATCAGCCCCAGCATTTT
NA	TRBV18	NA	TRBJ1-3	CASSPGVLNTIYF	TGTGCCAGCTCACCTGGAGTGTTAAACACCATATATTTT
NA	TRBV7-2	many	TRBJ2-3	CASSSTSSDTQYF	TGTGCCAGCAGCTCTACTAGTTCAGATACGCAGTATTTT
NA	TRBV11-3	few	TRBJ2-1	CASSLGVGGTGNEQFF	TGTGCCAGCAGCTTAGGGGTTGGCGGAACCGGCAATGAGCAGTTCTTC
TRBD2	TRBV10-3	NA	TRBJ2-1	CAISEPPGLAGDNEQFF	TGTGCCATCAGTGAGCCACCGGGACTAGCGGGAGACAATGAGCAGTTCTTC
NA	TRBV7-2	many	TRBJ2-3	CASSFRGGTTDTQYF	TGTGCCAGCAGCTTTAGGGGGGGCACCACAGATACGCAGTATTTT
TRBD1	TRBV29-1	NA	TRBJ2-1	CSVAPGTDYNEQFF	TGCAGCGTTGCGCCCGGGACAGACTACAATGAGCAGTTCTTC
NA	TRBV19	few	TRBJ2-2	CASRIRDRRAGELFF	TGTGCCAGTAGGATCCGGGACCGCCGCGCCGGGGAGCTGTTTTTT
TRBD2	TRBV7-6	NA	TRBJ2-5	CASSPGGSGRSRTQYF	TGTGCTAGCAGCCCAGGGGGTAGCGGGAGATCGAGGACCCAGTACTTC
TRBD1	TRBV7-8	many	TRBJ2-7	CASSKTGGPSSYEQYF	TGTGCCAGCAGCAAAACAGGGGGACCTAGCTCCTACGAGCAGTACTTC
TRBD1	TRBV25-1	few	TRBJ1-1	CASSARTGAGNTEAFF	TGTGCCAGCAGTGCAAGGACAGGGGCTGGGAACACTGAAGCTTTCTTT
NA	TRBV28	few	TRBJ2-7	CASSLSRDEQYF	TGTGCCAGCAGTCTTTCTAGGGACGAGCAGTACTTC
NA	TRBV7-6	few	TRBJ2-5	CASSLPGMAGIGETQYF	TGTGCCAGCAGCTTACCTGGAATGGCAGGGATTGGAGAGACCCAGTACTTC
TRBD2	TRBV19	NA	TRBJ2-1	CASITTSGSYNEQFF	TGTGCCAGTATAACGACTAGCGGCTCCTACAATGAGCAGTTCTTC
NA	TRBV7-8	many	TRBJ2-3	CASSLRRGSGDTQYF	TGTGCCAGCAGCTTACGTAGAGGGTCCGGGGATACGCAGTATTTT
NA	TRBV12-3/TRBV12-4	NA	TRBJ2-7	CASSPEPHGYEQYF	TGTGCCAGCAGCCCCGAGCCACACGGCTACGAGCAGTACTTC
TRBD2	TRBV7-2	NA	TRBJ2-1	CASSLGLAGVSEQFF	TGTGCCAGCAGCTTAGGGCTAGCGGGAGTGAGTGAGCAGTTCTTC
TRBD2	TRBV12-3/TRBV12-4	NA	TRBJ2-1	CDSSLEREQQFF	TGTGACAGCAGTTTAGAGCGGGAGCAGCAGTTCTTC
NA	TRBV19	NA	TRBJ2-5	CASSLNEGQETQYF	TGTGCCAGTAGTTTGAATGAAGGCCAGGAGACCCAGTACTTC
NA	TRBV7-2	few	TRBJ2-1	CASSLVAQIHSSYNEQFF	TGTGCCAGCAGCTTAGTAGCACAGATACACAGCTCCTACAATGAGCAGTTCTTC
TRBD2	TRBV5-4	many	TRBJ2-5	CASSGGTSAVKETQYF	TGTGCCAGCAGCGGGGGGACTAGTGCGGTGAAAGAGACCCAGTACTTC
NA	TRBV7-9	NA	TRBJ2-3	CASSLLIPAQQYF	TGTGCCAGCAGCTTACTTATCCCTGCCCAGCAGTATTTT
NA	TRBV7-9	NA	TRBJ1-1	CASSLADREAFF	TGTGCCAGCAGCTTAGCGGACAGAGAAGCTTTCTTT
NA	TRBV6-2/TRBV6-3	few	TRBJ1-1	CASSSRLVNTEAFF	TGTGCCAGCAGTTCCCGGCTGGTGAACACTGAAGCTTTCTTT
NA	TRBV7-3	many	TRBJ2-6	CASSPLEKAFAGANVLTF	TGTGCCAGCAGCCCCTTGGAGAAAGCCTTCGCTGGGGCCAACGTCCTGACTTTC
NA	TRBV29-1	NA	TRBJ2-5	CSVSRFQETQYF	TGCAGCGTTTCTAGGTTCCAGGAGACCCAGTACTTC
TRBD1	TRBV18	NA	TRBJ2-6	CASSARTGPSGANVLTF	TGTGCCAGCTCAGCCCGGACAGGCCCCTCTGGGGCCAACGTCCTGACTTTC
NA	TRBV7-2	NA	TRBJ2-5	CASSREGGKETQYF	TGTGCCAGCAGCAGAGAGGGGGGGAAGGAGACCCAGTACTTC
TRBD1	TRBV7-9	NA	TRBJ1-2	CASSAGQGLYGYTF	TGTGCCAGCAGCGCGGGACAGGGGCTCTATGGCTACACCTTC
TRBD2	TRBV6-5	NA	TRBJ2-7	CASSRRGGGEQYF	TGTGCCAGCAGTCGTCGGGGGGGAGGCGAGCAGTACTTC
TRBD2	TRBV29-1	NA	TRBJ2-1	CSANTGLAGNEQFF	TGCAGCGCAAATACGGGACTAGCGGGTAATGAGCAGTTCTTC
NA	TRBV14	NA	TRBJ2-5	CASSQGDTRQETQYF	TGTGCCAGCAGCCAGGGGGACACCCGCCAAGAGACCCAGTACTTC
NA	TRBV27	once	TRBJ2-5	CASSTWRGETQYF	TGTGCCAGCAGTACTTGGAGGGGGGAGACCCAGTACTTC
TRBD2	TRBV6-2/TRBV6-3	few	TRBJ2-5	CASSYVAGDMTETQYF	TGTGCCAGCAGTTACGTCGCGGGAGATATGACAGAGACCCAGTACTTC
NA	TRBV25-1	NA	TRBJ1-6	CASSEINSPLHF	TGTGCCAGCAGTGAGATAAATTCACCCCTCCACTTT